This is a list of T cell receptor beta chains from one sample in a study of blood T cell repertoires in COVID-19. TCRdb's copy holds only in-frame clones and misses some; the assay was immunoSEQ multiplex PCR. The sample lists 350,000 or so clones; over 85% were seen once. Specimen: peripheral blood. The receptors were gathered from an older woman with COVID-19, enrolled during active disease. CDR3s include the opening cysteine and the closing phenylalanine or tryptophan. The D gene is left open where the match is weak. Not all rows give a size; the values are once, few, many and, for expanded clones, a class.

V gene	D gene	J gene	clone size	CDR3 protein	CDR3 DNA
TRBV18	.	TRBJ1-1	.	CASSPMESDTEAFF	TGTGCCAGCTCACCAATGGAGTCGGACACTGAAGCTTTCTTT
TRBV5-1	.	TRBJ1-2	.	CASSLGPPGAGSGYTF	TGCGCCAGCAGCTTGGGACCCCCAGGGGCCGGTAGTGGCTACACCTTC
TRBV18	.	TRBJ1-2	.	CASSQTAGGGNYGYTF	TGTGCCAGCTCACAAACCGCGGGCGGGGGAAACTATGGCTACACCTTC
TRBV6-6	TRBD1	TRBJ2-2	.	CASSPNPGQRLNTGELFF	TGTGCCAGCAGTCCCAATCCGGGACAGAGATTAAACACCGGGGAGCTGTTTTTT
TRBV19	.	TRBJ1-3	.	CASTPSGDGNTIYF	TGTGCCAGTACACCAAGCGGGGATGGAAACACCATATATTTT
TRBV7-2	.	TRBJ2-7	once	CASSLGGVSYEQYF	TGTGCCAGCAGCTTAGGCGGGGTATCCTACGAGCAGTACTTC
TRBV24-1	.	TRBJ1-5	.	CATSDSNQPQHF	TGTGCCACCTCAGATAGCAATCAGCCCCAGCATTTT
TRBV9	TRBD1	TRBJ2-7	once	CASSVGTGTYEQYF	TGTGCCAGCAGCGTAGGGACAGGGACCTACGAGCAGTACTTC
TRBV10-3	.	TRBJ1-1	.	CAISDRALNTEAFF	TGTGCCATCAGTGACAGGGCCCTGAACACTGAAGCTTTCTTT
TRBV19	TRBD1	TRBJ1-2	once	CASSTTGYRVGYTF	TGTGCCAGTAGTACGACAGGGTATCGAGTTGGCTACACCTTC
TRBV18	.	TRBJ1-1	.	CASSPAPMNTEAFF	TGTGCCAGCTCACCGGCCCCCATGAACACTGAAGCTTTCTTT
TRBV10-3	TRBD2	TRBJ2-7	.	CATKTSGGSGSYEQYF	TGTGCCACCAAGACTAGCGGGGGGTCGGGCTCCTACGAGCAGTACTTC